Below, 13 T cell receptor beta chains from the same sample are listed, as sequenced in a study of HIV-infected children after antiretroviral therapy interruption. Regarding treatment: PENTA 11 planned treatment interruption arm or continuous ART arm. The TCR library was built from RNA with a 3' RACE protocol and unique molecular identifiers. In TCRdb, the 3' RACE reads were re-called with MiXCR into one record per CDR3 protein. The sample carries some 51,000 distinct CDR3 sequences, around 4.1% recorded once. Sequenced material: CD45RA+ CD4+ T cells from PBMCs, pooled from several time points, taken from a donor given antiretroviral therapy, either interrupted or continuous. Subset indicated: naive CD4+ CD45RA+ CD45RO- T cells. Receptors were obtained from a pool of human donors with HIV.

At least ten counts were recorded for this clonotype. V and J are TRBV27 and TRBJ2-7; tentatively, D is TRBD1 or TRBD2 (5 bases each). The CDR3 is 12 residues long. V dropped 7 bases and J dropped 7 bases, with 14 bases sitting between them. The germline V gene encodes CDR1 MNHEY and CDR2 SMNVEV (reference sequence). In DNA, the CDR3 is TGTGCCAGCACGGGGACGGGGCGAGAGCAGTACTTC. This encodes CASTGTGREQYF.

This clonotype came up a few times. V usage is TRBV27 and J usage is TRBJ2-1; TRBD2 agrees at 7 bases. Germline CDR1 and CDR2: MNHEY and SMNVEV (reference sequence). This CDR3 is built from 14 residues. J was trimmed by 4 bases and V by 10 bases; bases with no gene match: 10. Here the CDR3 reads CATLTGGSYNEQFF. The CDR3 DNA reads TGTGCCACTTTAACCGGGGGGAGTTACAATGAGCAGTTCTTC.

This clonotype was recorded only once. This chain links TRBV7-1 with TRBJ1-2; 8 nucleotides align to TRBD1. TRBV7-1 is annotated as an ORF whose role is uncertain. Germline trimming cut 2 bases from V and 7 bases from J; bases unmatched to any gene: 6. The CDR3 totals 14 residues. CDR3 coding DNA: TGTGCCAGCAGCTCAATCCAGGGGGCTGGTGGCTACACCTTC. Translation gives CASSSIQGAGGYTF.

This clonotype was detected ten times or more. J is TRBJ1-2 and V is TRBV19; D unresolved. Per the germline V gene, CDR1 is LNHDA and CDR2 is SQIVND (reference sequence). The germline V and J ends were trimmed by 4 bases and 8 bases, with 17 bases remaining between them. This CDR3 is built from 14 residues. CDR3 DNA: TGTGCCAGTAGTACCCGCCGGGAGCTCCGGGGCTACACCTTC. It translates to CASSTRRELRGYTF.

Ten or more counts support this clonotype. The V gene is TRBV7-9, the J gene TRBJ1-4; possible D gene TRBD1, 5 bases. Deletions cut 5 bases from V and 7 bases from J, with 23 bases between. CDR1 and CDR2 (germline): SEHNR, FQNEAQ (reference sequence). CDR3 size: 17 residues. CDR3 residues: CASSGPILDMLSEKLFF. For the CDR3, the DNA is TGTGCCAGCAGCGGCCCGATTTTGGACATGTTAAGTGAAAAACTGTTTTTT.

As DNA, the CDR3 is TGTGCCAGCACCCCTCTGGAGGCTTCTGGGGCCAACGTCCTGACTTTC. It specifies CASTPLEASGANVLTF. The chain couples TRBV25-1 to TRBJ2-6; D perhaps matches TRBD2 (5 bases). Germline V CDR1 and CDR2: MGHDK, SYGVNS. The CDR3 has 16 residues. The V end lost 7 bases, the J end lost 1 base, and 14 bases lay between the germline ends.

This clonotype was found many times. V is TRBV12-3 or TRBV12-4 and J is TRBJ2-5, with D unresolved. The ends were cut back, 3 bases at V and 1 base at J, with 9 bases in the middle. There are 14 residues in the CDR3. The CDR3 sequence: CASSLGSGQETQYF. CDR3 sequence (DNA): TGTGCCAGCAGTTTGGGTTCCGGCCAAGAGACCCAGTACTTC.

Only a few counts were recorded for this clonotype. The V and J genes are TRBV6-5 and TRBJ2-7, with no clear D. The V and J ends lost 2 bases and 3 bases respectively, with 8 bases between them. There are 13 residues in the CDR3. Germline V gene lookup returns CDR1 MNHEY and CDR2 SVGAGI. The CDR3 DNA reads TGTGCCAGCAGTTACACGGCAAACTACGAGCAGTACTTC. Encoded protein: CASSYTANYEQYF.

CDR3 loop: CASGLSGANVLTF. The DNA of the CDR3 is TGTGCTAGTGGCCTCTCTGGGGCCAACGTCCTGACTTTC. This chain joins TRBV12-5 and TRBJ2-6; D gene ambiguous. Germline assignment: CDR1 LGHNT and CDR2 FRNRAP. Trimming removed 6 bases from V and 0 bases from J, with 3 bases in between. The CDR3 covers 13 residues.

This clonotype has ten or more counts. The chain has TRBV18 and TRBJ1-6; TRBD1 matches 9 bases. The CDR3 loop spans 13 amino acids. Germline values: CDR1 KGHSH, CDR2 LQKENI. V dropped 3 bases and J dropped 9; count of bases not matched to a gene: 0. The CDR3 sequence is CASSPGQGSPLHF. The CDR3 DNA reads as TGTGCCAGCTCACCGGGACAGGGTTCACCCCTCCACTTT. Full variable domain (missing parts from reference TRBV18 and TRBJ1-6): NAGVMQNPRHLVRRRGQEARLRCSPMKGHSHVYWYRQLPEEGLKFMVYLQKENIIDESGMPKERFSAEFPKEGPSILRIQQVVRGDSAAYFCASSPGQGSPLHFGNGTRLTVT.

This clonotype was detected ten times or more. This chain links TRBV5-1 with TRBJ1-5; D may be TRBD1 (6 bases). Trimming removed 4 bases from V and 7 bases from J, with 18 bases in between. The CDR3 runs 15 residues. Per germline, CDR1 SGHRS and CDR2 YFSETQ. The CDR3 bases are TGCGCCAGCAGCCGCGGACAGTCCCCCAAACAGCCCCAGCATTTT. This codes for CASSRGQSPKQPQHF. The full variable domain, rest sourced from reference TRBV5-1 and TRBJ1-5, is KAGVTQTPRYLIKTRGQQVTLSCSPISGHRSVSWYQQTPGQGLQFLFEYFSETQRNKGNFPGRFSGRQFSNSRSEMNVSTLELGDSALYLCASSRGQSPKQPQHFGDGTRLSIL.

This clonotype was seen repeatedly, ten times or more. The chain uses TRBV12-5 and TRBJ1-4; the match to TRBD1 covers 7 bases. CDR3 length equals 13 residues. The germline gives CDR1 LGHNT, CDR2 FRNRAP. J was trimmed by 8 bases and V by 6 bases; bases with no gene match: 6. The CDR3 nucleotides are TGTGCTAGTGGCCCCGGGACAGTAGAAAAACTGTTTTTT. Its translation is CASGPGTVEKLFF.

This clonotype was seen at least ten times. This chain links TRBV4-1 with TRBJ1-5, with D tentatively TRBD1 (5 bases). Trimming pared 0 bases from V and 0 bases from J, leaving 15 bases between. This CDR3 spans 18 amino acids. Germline CDR1 reads MGHRA; CDR2 reads YSYEKL. CDR3 nucleotides: TGCGCCAGCAGCCAAGATCTTCGGGACGGTGTTAGCAATCAGCCCCAGCATTTT. It translates to CASSQDLRDGVSNQPQHF.